A selection of T cell receptor beta chains follows, all from one sample in a study of cytomegalovirus exposure and HLA in healthy donors. Data came from immunoSEQ multiplex PCR; TCRdb stores just in-frame clones and leaves some out. The sample shows around 44,000 clones, and approximately 6.6% sits with its ten largest clones. The sample consisted of PBMCs. The receptors shown here come from a male donor in good health and CMV-seropositive. Each CDR3 is given without its conserved first and last residue. A D gene is named only where the DNA matches it firmly.

J gene	V gene	D gene	CDR3 protein
TRBJ2-7	TRBV7-2	TRBD1	ASSPRDRTYEQY
TRBJ1-1	TRBV4-2	TRBD1	ASSRRTGEAGTEAF
TRBJ2-1	TRBV11-3	TRBD2	ASSSRTSGGNEQF
TRBJ1-1	TRBV7-2	.	ASSLRAEVTEAF
TRBJ2-5	TRBV5-1	TRBD1	ASSLGTALQETQY
TRBJ2-3	TRBV7-9	.	ASSPPYRPSTDTQY
TRBJ2-3	TRBV19	.	ASSSRDSNTDTQY
TRBJ2-3	TRBV7-2	.	ASSTRGTTDTQY
TRBJ2-5	TRBV5-1	TRBD1	ASSRTGAKETQY
TRBJ2-7	TRBV10-3	.	AISESETGFYEQY
TRBJ2-3	TRBV4-1	TRBD1	ASSQEGTGPHTDTQY
TRBJ2-3	TRBV29-1	.	SVGGGGADTQY
TRBJ2-5	TRBV5-1	TRBD2	ASSSGLAEETQY
TRBJ1-1	TRBV5-6	TRBD1	ASSLYAGGTEAF
TRBJ2-1	TRBV5-4	.	ASSLWENVNEQF
TRBJ1-2	TRBV7-9	.	ASSLEQGSGYT
TRBJ2-1	TRBV4-1	TRBD1	ASSHPRDRVNYYNEQF
TRBJ2-1	TRBV9	TRBD2	ASSGGLAGANEQF
TRBJ1-5	TRBV30	.	AWSVLSGVFGNQPQH
TRBJ2-3	TRBV7-9	TRBD2	ASSVTSGTTDTQY
.	TRBV7-7	TRBD1	ASSRTGGEQY
TRBJ1-1	TRBV4-1	TRBD1	ASSQDGGEGQARGAF
TRBJ1-6	TRBV7-2	.	ASNTAAGFVSPLH
TRBJ1-1	TRBV27	.	ASSLLEGNTEAF
TRBJ2-1	TRBV5-1	TRBD1	ASSPTGVNEQF
.	TRBV7-9	.	ASSSEGQSRYEQY
TRBJ1-2	TRBV7-9	.	ASSLAVQGYGYT
TRBJ1-3	TRBV13	.	ASSFFRGSGSTIY
TRBJ2-1	TRBV5-4	TRBD2	ASSLGGGAGNEQF
TRBJ1-2	TRBV2	.	ASSEWSARNYGYT
TRBJ1-6	TRBV7-3	TRBD1	ASSSGQGNSPLH
TRBJ2-1	TRBV6-5	.	ASSQTGLALL
TRBJ1-1	TRBV5-5	TRBD1	ASSFSYGQGLAEAF
TRBJ2-3	TRBV5-1	.	ASSLNALSTDTQY
TRBJ2-2	TRBV7-9	TRBD1	ASASGRGYTGELF
TRBJ1-2	TRBV27	.	ASSLKQASSGGGYT
TRBJ2-7	TRBV27	.	ASSSRTTAEQY
TRBJ2-3	TRBV2	TRBD2	ASSLAGTTDTQY
TRBJ1-1	TRBV14	.	ASSQGLGEGNTEAF
TRBJ2-5	TRBV7-9	TRBD2	ASSLLTAGLKETQY
TRBJ2-2	TRBV11-3	.	ASSPRREGGYTGELF
TRBJ2-6	TRBV27	.	ASSLLSQAGANVLT
TRBJ2-2	TRBV15	TRBD2	ATSTPGRGGTGELF
TRBJ1-6	TRBV6-6	TRBD1	ASSRGTGGNSPLH
TRBJ2-3	TRBV11-2	.	ASSSAPEARSTDTQY
TRBJ1-1	TRBV28	TRBD1	ASSLGRGTEAF
TRBJ1-2	TRBV27	TRBD1	ASSLSGYRGEGYT
TRBJ1-1	TRBV2	.	ASSGGTGASNTEAF
TRBJ2-3	TRBV4-2	TRBD2	ASSQATGGPTDTQY
TRBJ1-1	TRBV5-5	TRBD1	ASSSGTGVALNTEAF